A single T cell receptor (beta chain) is shown here with its context. The data were produced by immunoSEQ multiplex PCR, yet TCRdb's version contains in-frame clones alone and is incomplete. This repertoire shows fewer than 400,000 clones, roughly 90% found once; its top ten account for about 1.8%. CDR3 length equals 13 residues. The germline V gene encodes CDR1 SGHRS and CDR2 YFSETQ. V was pared by 5 bases and J by 6 bases, with 15 bases between. The data stem from a study of blood T cell repertoires in COVID-19. The material sequenced was PBMCs or T cells enriched from blood (not recorded which). This TCR came from a woman under 40 who had recovered from COVID-19. J is TRBJ2-7 and V is TRBV5-1; D remains unclear. Here the CDR3 reads CASSSLFSGEQYF. The DNA of the CDR3 is TGCGCCAGCAGTTCTCTTTTTTCGGGCGAGCAGTACTTC.